What follows describes a single TCR beta chain. Antigen: not known. The CDR3 totals 14 residues. Germline V gene lookup returns CDR1 MNHEY and CDR2 SVGAGI. Trimming left V 8 bases short and J 8 bases short, with 21 bases between. The data stem from a study of OX40 agonist ivuxolimab in advanced cancers. Study results and limitations: On average, CD8+ T cells had more expanded clones than CD4+.

TCRdb keeps only in-frame clones here, not all; method: immunoSEQ multiplex PCR. The table includes tens of thousands of clones, around 82% detected once. The chain employs TRBV6-5 and TRBJ1-1; D remains unclear. Sequenced here: CD4+ or CD8+ T cells sorted from blood, sampled in a trial of the OX40 agonist ivuxolimab. The sequence came from an adult with an advanced solid tumor such as melanoma, head and neck, liver or kidney cancer. CDR3 loop: CASGNMVGMGEAFF. In DNA, the CDR3 is TGTGCCAGCGGAAACATGGTCGGCATGGGCGAAGCTTTCTTT.